This TCR beta chain appears in the sequencing data of a study of cytomegalovirus exposure and HLA in healthy donors. This CDR3 spans 14 amino acids. V lost 5 bases and J 5 bases, leaving 13 bases between the germline ends. Germline CDR1 and CDR2: MNHNS and SASEGT. This clone appeared a few times. PCR primers comprised 60 Vbeta and 13 Jbeta primers. Assay: immunoSEQ multiplex PCR; the TCRdb copy retains only in-frame clones and omits some. The sample yields about 160,000 clones, approximately 77% seen once. This chain connects TRBV6-1 to TRBJ1-5, with unresolved D. Sequencing was carried out using PBMCs. This TCR came from a man aged 18 to 30 in good health and CMV-seronegative. CDR3 residues: CASSKGRVDQPQHF. The CDR3 bases are TGTGCCAGCAGTAAAGGACGGGTAGATCAGCCCCAGCATTTT.